This T cell receptor (beta chain) was identified during a study of T-cell reconstitution after alpha-beta-depleted transplantation in children. Germline V gene data show CDR1 as MGHDK and CDR2 as SYGVNS. CDR3 length equals 13 residues. Trimming removed 9 bases from V and 0 bases from J, with 12 bases in between. TCRbeta library preparation incorporated unique molecular identifiers. TCRdb reprocessed the PCR reads with MiXCR, giving one entry per CDR3 protein. The table records approximately 980,000 distinct CDR3 sequences, about 29% of them present only once. The receptor comes from a boy less than two years old who had a stem cell transplant for SCID, so the T cells may come from the graft donor. The chain combines TRBV25-1 with TRBJ2-7; D not certain. Source: PBMCs, mostly from graft donor cells, taken 360 days after TCRalphabeta/CD19-depleted stem cell transplant. The CDR3 region is CASLPTGSYEQYF. The CDR3 coding sequence is TGTGCCAGTCTACCGACGGGCTCCTACGAGCAGTACTTC.